These 14 T cell receptor beta chains share one sample of origin, sequenced in a study of regulatory T cells in long-lasting Graves disease. iRepertoire HTBI primers and Arm-PCR of CDR3 regions built TCR beta libraries. MiXCR was run by TCRdb on the multiplex PCR reads, yielding one entry per CDR3 protein. The table shows approximately 400,000 distinct CDR3 sequences, with approximately 23% occurring only once. Time point defined: persistent/refractory GD, antithyroid drugs over 5 years with positive TRAb. RNA isolated from PBMCs was used to make the TCR library. The sample here was peripheral blood mononuclear cells (PBMCs), taken when the disease was refractory, from a patient treated with antithyroid drugs. These receptor sequences come from a woman between 40 and 55 years old with Graves disease.

This clonotype was detected many times. The chain links TRBV14 to TRBJ1-4; TRBD1 might be the D (6 bases). Germline V gives CDR1 SGHDN, CDR2 FVKESK. The CDR3 has 15 residues. Trimming pared 7 bases from V and 5 bases from J, leaving 17 bases between. CDR3 region: CASNINGQPNEKLFF. CDR3 nucleotide sequence: TGTGCCAGCAATATCAACGGACAGCCAAATGAAAAACTGTTTTTT.

The CDR3 is CASSLGSSGTEQYF. The CDR3 DNA reads TGTGCCAGCAGCTTAGGATCCTCGGGTACCGAGCAGTACTTC. This chain connects TRBV7-2 to TRBJ2-7; D gene uncertain. V lost 1 base and J lost 6, with 13 bases in between. Germline V gives CDR1 SGHTA, CDR2 FQGNSA. The CDR3 consists of 14 residues.

This clonotype was recorded many times. The J gene is TRBJ1-6, the V gene TRBV12-3 or TRBV12-4, with D perhaps matching TRBD1 (5 bases). This CDR3 has 14 residues. The V end was cut by 8 bases, the J end by 6 bases, with 14 bases between. The CDR3: CASAPRDGNSPLHF. CDR3 coding DNA: TGTGCCAGCGCCCCCCGGGACGGTAATTCACCCCTCCACTTT.

The genes are TRBV6-1 and TRBJ1-5; 8 positions match TRBD1. Germline V CDR1 and CDR2: MNHNS, SASEGT. The CDR3 is 15 amino acids. Trimming removed 6 bases from V and 7 bases from J; junction bases left unmatched: 11. Here the CDR3 DNA reads TGTGCCAGCAGAGGAGGGACAGGTCCAGGGCAGCCCCAGCATTTT. Its protein product is CASRGGTGPGQPQHF.

In its sample, this clonotype was seen many times. This chain connects TRBV6-1 to TRBJ2-7; D perhaps matches TRBD1 (5 bases). V shed 0 bases and J shed 7 bases, with 16 bases lying between them. The CDR3 extends over 15 amino acids. CDR1 is MNHNS and CDR2 is SASEGT in the germline V gene. CDR3 residues: CASSEAFGAPREQYF. DNA for the CDR3: TGTGCCAGCAGTGAAGCATTTGGGGCCCCTAGAGAGCAGTACTTC.

Many counts were recorded for this clonotype. This sequence joins TRBV28 and TRBJ2-7; 8 positions agree with TRBD2. CDR1 is MDHEN and CDR2 is SYDVKM in the germline V gene. CDR3 length: 17 residues. The junction had 15 bases not matched to a gene; V was cut back by 5 bases and J by 3 bases. Written as DNA, the CDR3 is TGTGCCAGCAGTACCCTCCGCTCAGCGGGAGTTTTCTACGAGCAGTACTTC. This translates into CASSTLRSAGVFYEQYF.

This clonotype showed up just a few times. CDR3 sequence: CASSSSGRDKNIQYF. CDR3 DNA sequence: TGTGCCAGCAGTTCTAGCGGGAGAGATAAAAACATTCAGTACTTC. The V call is TRBV7-9, the J call TRBJ2-4; 10 bases are a match to TRBD2. The CDR3 is 15 amino acids. Germline loops: CDR1 SEHNR, CDR2 FQNEAQ (reference sequence). Trimming took 6 bases from V and 4 from J; bases not matched to a gene: 6. Filled out from reference TRBV7-9 and TRBJ2-4, the complete variable domain reads DTGVSQNPRHKITKRGQNVTFRCDPISEHNRLYWYRQTLGQGPEFLTYFQNEAQLEKSRLLSDRFSAERPKGSFSTLEIQRTEQGDSAMYLCASSSSGRDKNIQYFGAGTRLSVL.

This clonotype has ten or more counts. The chain couples TRBV15 to TRBJ1-5; D gene unclear. Germline CDR1 reads LNHNV; CDR2 reads YYDKDF (reference sequence). Trimming stripped 0 bases from V and 5 bases from J, with 5 bases between. This CDR3 has 13 residues. The CDR3 region has the DNA TGTGCCACCAGCAGAGATTTGGATCAGCCCCAGCATTTT. Its protein is CATSRDLDQPQHF.

This chain joins TRBV11-1 and TRBJ2-1; TRBD2 matches at 9 bases. Germline V gives CDR1 SGHAT, CDR2 FQDESV (reference sequence). The ends lost 4 bases at V and 0 bases at J; junction bases unmatched: 7. This CDR3 has 17 residues. Here the CDR3 DNA reads TGTGCCAGCAGCTACCCTAGCGGGACCCACTCCTACAATGAGCAGTTCTTC. As protein: CASSYPSGTHSYNEQFF.

This clonotype was recorded at least ten times. This rearrangement joins TRBV29-1 to TRBJ2-7, with TRBD2 as a possible D gene (6 bases). The CDR3 totals 15 residues. Trimming pared 3 bases from V and 2 bases from J, leaving 17 bases between. Germline CDR1 reads SQVTM; CDR2 reads ANQGSEA. CDR3 sequence reads: CSVELNSGLPYEQYF. The CDR3 DNA follows: TGCAGCGTTGAGTTAAATAGTGGACTACCCTACGAGCAGTACTTC.

In this sample, this clonotype turned up many times. This sequence joins TRBV11-3 and TRBJ2-2, with unresolved D. The germline V and J ends were trimmed by 1 base and 4 bases, with 10 bases remaining between them. This CDR3 spans 15 amino acids. Germline loops: CDR1 SGHNT, CDR2 YENEEA. CDR3 DNA: TGTGCCAGCAGCTTAGTGCAGACAAGCACCGGGGAGCTGTTTTTT. Protein product: CASSLVQTSTGELFF.

The chain has TRBV28 and TRBJ2-1, with no clear D. The CDR3 has 13 amino acids. The V gene's germline CDR1 is MDHEN and CDR2 SYDVKM. V shed 1 base and J shed 4 bases, with 5 bases lying between them. The CDR3 protein is CASSLFRYNEQFF. CDR3 sequence (DNA): TGTGCCAGCAGTTTATTCCGGTACAATGAGCAGTTCTTC.

The CDR3 is CAALQGGDGYTF. The CDR3, as DNA: TGTGCCGCGTTGCAGGGGGGAGATGGCTACACCTTC. The V and J genes are TRBV2 and TRBJ1-2, with 7 nucleotides matching TRBD1. Germline values: CDR1 SNHLY, CDR2 FYNNEI. V lost 11 bases to trimming and J lost 6 bases; unmatched junction nucleotides: 9. The CDR3 has 12 amino acids.

This clonotype was recorded at least ten times. The V and J genes are TRBV20-1 and TRBJ1-2; D is possibly TRBD1 (5 bases). The germline V and J ends were trimmed by 5 bases and 7 bases, with 14 bases remaining between them. The CDR3 totals 12 residues. The germline CDR1 and CDR2 sequences are DFQATT and SNEGSKA (reference sequence). The CDR3, as DNA: TGCAGTGCTCCGGTGGGGGAAAGTGGCTACACCTTC. This encodes CSAPVGESGYTF.